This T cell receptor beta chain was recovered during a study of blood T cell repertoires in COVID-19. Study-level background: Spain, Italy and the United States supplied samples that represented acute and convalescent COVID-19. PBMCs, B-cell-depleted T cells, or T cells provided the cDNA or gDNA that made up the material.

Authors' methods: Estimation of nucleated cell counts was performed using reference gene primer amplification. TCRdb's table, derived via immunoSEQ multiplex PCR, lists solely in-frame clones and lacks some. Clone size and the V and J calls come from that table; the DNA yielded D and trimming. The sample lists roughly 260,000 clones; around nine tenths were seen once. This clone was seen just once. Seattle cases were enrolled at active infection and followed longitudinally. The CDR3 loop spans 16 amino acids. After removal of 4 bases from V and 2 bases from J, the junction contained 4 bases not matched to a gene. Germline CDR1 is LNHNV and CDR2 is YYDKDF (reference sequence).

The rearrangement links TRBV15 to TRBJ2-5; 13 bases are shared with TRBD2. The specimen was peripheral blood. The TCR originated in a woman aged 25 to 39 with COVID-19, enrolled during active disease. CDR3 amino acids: CATSTRLAGGQETQYF. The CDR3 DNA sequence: TGTGCCACCAGCACGCGACTAGCGGGAGGACAAGAGACCCAGTACTTC.